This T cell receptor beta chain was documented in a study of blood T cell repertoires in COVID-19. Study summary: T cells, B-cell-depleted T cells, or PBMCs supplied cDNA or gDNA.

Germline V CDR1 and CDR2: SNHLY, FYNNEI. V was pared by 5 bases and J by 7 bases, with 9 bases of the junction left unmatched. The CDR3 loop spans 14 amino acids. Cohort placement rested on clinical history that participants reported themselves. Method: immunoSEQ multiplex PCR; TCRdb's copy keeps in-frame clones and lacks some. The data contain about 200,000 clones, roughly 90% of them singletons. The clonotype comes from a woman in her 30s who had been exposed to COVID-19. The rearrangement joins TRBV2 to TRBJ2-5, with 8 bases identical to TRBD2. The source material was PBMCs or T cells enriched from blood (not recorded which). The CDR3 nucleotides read TGTGCCAGCAGTCCCGGGAGGGACTACGGGACCCAGTACTTC. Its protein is CASSPGRDYGTQYF.